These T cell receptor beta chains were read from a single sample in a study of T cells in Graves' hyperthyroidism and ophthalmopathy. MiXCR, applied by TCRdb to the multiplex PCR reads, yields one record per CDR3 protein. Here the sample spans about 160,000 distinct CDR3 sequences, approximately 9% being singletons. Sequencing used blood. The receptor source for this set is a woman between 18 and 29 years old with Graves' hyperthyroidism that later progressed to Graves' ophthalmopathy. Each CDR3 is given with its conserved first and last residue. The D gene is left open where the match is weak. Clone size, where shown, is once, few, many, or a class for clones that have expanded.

CDR3 DNA: TGTGCCAGCAGCTTTATAGGGGGGGGGGGCGAAAAAGCTGAAGCTTTCTTT
CDR3 protein: CASSFIGGGGEKAEAFF
V gene: TRBV11-2
J gene: TRBJ1-1
clone size: many
D gene: .

CDR3 DNA: TGTGCCAGCAGCCTTAACCGGGCCTCTAATGAAAAACTGTTTTTT
CDR3 protein: CASSLNRASNEKLFF
V gene: TRBV11-1
J gene: TRBJ1-4
clone size: many
D gene: .

CDR3 DNA: TGTGCCAGCAGTAGGGACAGGGAAGGGAACACCATATATTTT
CDR3 protein: CASSRDREGNTIYF
V gene: TRBV2
J gene: TRBJ1-3
clone size: many
D gene: TRBD1

CDR3 DNA: TGTGCCAGCAGTGAATGGGCGGAGGGATCCTCGAATGAGCAGTTCTTC
CDR3 protein: CASSEWAEGSSNEQFF
V gene: TRBV6-1
J gene: TRBJ2-1
clone size: .
D gene: .

CDR3 DNA: TGTGCCAGCAGCCAACGGACATTGATGGGGCCGGGGAACACTGAAGCTTTCTTT
CDR3 protein: CASSQRTLMGPGNTEAFF
V gene: TRBV3-1
J gene: TRBJ1-1
clone size: many
D gene: .

CDR3 DNA: TGTGCCAGCAAGGTTCCCGGGACATACTACGAGCAGTACTTC
CDR3 protein: CASKVPGTYYEQYF
V gene: TRBV28
J gene: TRBJ2-7
clone size: many
D gene: .

CDR3 DNA: TGTGCCAGCACCTTGTACTCGGGACAGGTAAACACTGAAGCTTTCTTT
CDR3 protein: CASTLYSGQVNTEAFF
V gene: TRBV11-2
J gene: TRBJ1-1
clone size: many
D gene: TRBD1

CDR3 DNA: TGTGCCAGCAGCTCCGTTTCGGGAGATAGCAATCAGCCCCAGCATTTT
CDR3 protein: CASSSVSGDSNQPQHF
V gene: TRBV7-8
J gene: TRBJ1-5
clone size: many
D gene: .

CDR3 DNA: TGTGCCAGCAGTTTCCTTTTTGGGGGAGGGAATGAAGAGACCCAGTACTTC
CDR3 protein: CASSFLFGGGNEETQYF
V gene: TRBV12-3/TRBV12-4
J gene: TRBJ2-5
clone size: many
D gene: TRBD2

CDR3 DNA: TGTGCCAGCCGAGCATCCGGGACAGCTAACACCGGGGAGCTGTTTTTT
CDR3 protein: CASRASGTANTGELFF
V gene: TRBV27
J gene: TRBJ2-2
clone size: many
D gene: TRBD1

CDR3 DNA: TGTGCCAGCAGTTTGAACAGGGGGGATCAGCCCCAGCATTTT
CDR3 protein: CASSLNRGDQPQHF
V gene: TRBV6-1
J gene: TRBJ1-5
clone size: many
D gene: TRBD1

CDR3 DNA: TGTGCCAGCAGTTACTCGAGGTTGAGGGCCACTGAAGCTTTCTTT
CDR3 protein: CASSYSRLRATEAFF
V gene: TRBV6-6
J gene: TRBJ1-1
clone size: many
D gene: .

CDR3 DNA: TGTGCCAGCGGAATCTCAGATACGCAGTATTTT
CDR3 protein: CASGISDTQYF
V gene: TRBV2
J gene: TRBJ2-3
clone size: many
D gene: .

CDR3 DNA: TGCAGCACCGACAGGGACGATGAGCAGTTCTTC
CDR3 protein: CSTDRDDEQFF
V gene: TRBV29-1
J gene: TRBJ2-1
clone size: many
D gene: TRBD1

CDR3 DNA: TGTGCCAGCAGCTTGGTACGGATGAACACTGAAGCTTTCTTT
CDR3 protein: CASSLVRMNTEAFF
V gene: TRBV5-5
J gene: TRBJ1-1
clone size: many
D gene: .

CDR3 DNA: TGTGCCAGCAGTGTCGAGGTGTATAGCAATCAGCCCCAGCATTTT
CDR3 protein: CASSVEVYSNQPQHF
V gene: TRBV6-1
J gene: TRBJ1-5
clone size: many
D gene: .

CDR3 DNA: TGTGCCAGCAGCTTCGGCAGGATGACCTACGAGCAGTACTTC
CDR3 protein: CASSFGRMTYEQYF
V gene: TRBV5-4
J gene: TRBJ2-7
clone size: .
D gene: .

CDR3 DNA: TGTGCCAGCAGTTTAGTCGGGCTTACGAACACCGGGGAGCTGTTTTTT
CDR3 protein: CASSLVGLTNTGELFF
V gene: TRBV27
J gene: TRBJ2-2
clone size: many
D gene: .

CDR3 DNA: TGTGCCAGTAGTATACTAGCGGGGGCCTCCTACAATGAGCAGTTCTTC
CDR3 protein: CASSILAGASYNEQFF
V gene: TRBV19
J gene: TRBJ2-1
clone size: once
D gene: TRBD2

CDR3 DNA: TGCGCCAGCAGCTTGGGACAGGGTGTATCTGAAGCTTTCTTT
CDR3 protein: CASSLGQGVSEAFF
V gene: TRBV5-1
J gene: TRBJ1-1
clone size: .
D gene: TRBD1

CDR3 DNA: TGTGCCATCAGTGTTGGGGGGATCGATCAGCCCCAGCATTTT
CDR3 protein: CAISVGGIDQPQHF
V gene: TRBV10-3
J gene: TRBJ1-5
clone size: .
D gene: .

CDR3 DNA: TGTGCCTGGAGTACAGGGCGAGTCTACGAGCAGTACTTC
CDR3 protein: CAWSTGRVYEQYF
V gene: TRBV30
J gene: TRBJ2-7
clone size: many
D gene: .

CDR3 DNA: TGTGCCAGCAGCCTGGGGGGGGTCGTAGAGGAGACCCAGTACTTC
CDR3 protein: CASSLGGVVEETQYF
V gene: TRBV9
J gene: TRBJ2-5
clone size: .
D gene: TRBD2

CDR3 DNA: TGCAGTGCTGAACACGCCGGGACAGGGGCCTACGAGCAGTACTTC
CDR3 protein: CSAEHAGTGAYEQYF
V gene: TRBV20-1
J gene: TRBJ2-7
clone size: many
D gene: TRBD1

CDR3 DNA: TGTGCCAGCAGTGAATATATCACGGGGAACACTGAAGCTTTCTTT
CDR3 protein: CASSEYITGNTEAFF
V gene: TRBV25-1
J gene: TRBJ1-1
clone size: many
D gene: .

CDR3 DNA: TGTGCCAGCAGTTATATCCCGACAGGGGGCCCTGGAAACACCATATATTTT
CDR3 protein: CASSYIPTGGPGNTIYF
V gene: TRBV6-2/TRBV6-3
J gene: TRBJ1-3
clone size: once
D gene: TRBD1

CDR3 DNA: TGTGCCAGCAGTTTCTGGTGGACTAGCGGGAAGGGAGATACACGGTATTTT
CDR3 protein: CASSFWWTSGKGDTRYF
V gene: TRBV27
J gene: TRBJ2-3
clone size: .
D gene: TRBD2

CDR3 DNA: TGTGCCAGCAGTTCACTGGGGTCTCCTGAAAAACTGTTTTTT
CDR3 protein: CASSSLGSPEKLFF
V gene: TRBV28
J gene: TRBJ1-4
clone size: many
D gene: .

CDR3 DNA: TGTGCCAGCAGCTTACATTTTCGGGGTAGACTAGCGGGAGACCTTGACTTCTACGAGCAGTACTTC
CDR3 protein: CASSLHFRGRLAGDLDFYEQYF
V gene: TRBV11-2
J gene: TRBJ2-7
clone size: .
D gene: TRBD2

CDR3 DNA: TGCAGTGCTAGCCCCAGCGGGGGCTTCCAAGAGACCCAGTACTTC
CDR3 protein: CSASPSGGFQETQYF
V gene: TRBV20-1
J gene: TRBJ2-5
clone size: many
D gene: TRBD2

CDR3 DNA: TGTGCCAGCAGCTTAGTCCTAGGGACCCAGTACTTC
CDR3 protein: CASSLVLGTQYF
V gene: TRBV7-2
J gene: TRBJ2-5
clone size: many
D gene: .

CDR3 DNA: TGTGCCAGCAGCGGCGGGACTTACACCGGGGAGCTGTTTTTT
CDR3 protein: CASSGGTYTGELFF
V gene: TRBV12-3/TRBV12-4
J gene: TRBJ2-2
clone size: many
D gene: .

CDR3 DNA: TGTGCCAGCAGTTACCCCGGGACAACCTACGAGCAGTACTTC
CDR3 protein: CASSYPGTTYEQYF
V gene: TRBV6-2/TRBV6-3
J gene: TRBJ2-7
clone size: .
D gene: .

CDR3 DNA: TGTGCCAGCAGCTTCCCCCCCTCACGGGACACTGAAGCTTTCTTT
CDR3 protein: CASSFPPSRDTEAFF
V gene: TRBV11-2
J gene: TRBJ1-1
clone size: many
D gene: .

CDR3 DNA: TGCGCCAGCAGCTCCACAGCAGGCGGGTTCAACACCGGGGAGCTGTTTTTT
CDR3 protein: CASSSTAGGFNTGELFF
V gene: TRBV5-1
J gene: TRBJ2-2
clone size: .
D gene: .

CDR3 DNA: TGCAGTGCTAGGGGACTAGCGGGGGTACTCGCAGAGACCCAGTACTTC
CDR3 protein: CSARGLAGVLAETQYF
V gene: TRBV20-1
J gene: TRBJ2-5
clone size: many
D gene: TRBD2

CDR3 DNA: TGTGCCAGCAGCTTAGGCCTTTCCCTTTCTAGCGGGAGGGCTACAGATACGCAGTATTTT
CDR3 protein: CASSLGLSLSSGRATDTQYF
V gene: TRBV13
J gene: TRBJ2-3
clone size: few
D gene: TRBD2

CDR3 DNA: TGTGCCAGCAGTTACTCAGGCATGAACACTGAAGCTTTCTTT
CDR3 protein: CASSYSGMNTEAFF
V gene: TRBV6-5
J gene: TRBJ1-1
clone size: many
D gene: .

CDR3 DNA: TGTGCCAGTAGTAAGGTAGGACTAGCGGGGAACAATGAGCAGTTCTTC
CDR3 protein: CASSKVGLAGNNEQFF
V gene: TRBV19
J gene: TRBJ2-1
clone size: .
D gene: TRBD2

CDR3 DNA: TGTGCCAGCAGTACCCGGAGGAGCTCCTACAATGAGCAGTTCTTC
CDR3 protein: CASSTRRSSYNEQFF
V gene: TRBV28
J gene: TRBJ2-1
clone size: many
D gene: .

CDR3 DNA: TGTGCCAGCAGCTTAGATGCGGGGTTAAACACTGAAGCTTTCTTT
CDR3 protein: CASSLDAGLNTEAFF
V gene: TRBV11-2
J gene: TRBJ1-1
clone size: many
D gene: .

CDR3 DNA: TGCAGTGTTAGGCTAGGAGATCAGCCCCAGCATTTT
CDR3 protein: CSVRLGDQPQHF
V gene: TRBV20-1
J gene: TRBJ1-5
clone size: many
D gene: .

CDR3 DNA: TGCAGTGCTGGACAAACAGGGGGCGATCAGCCCCAGCATTTT
CDR3 protein: CSAGQTGGDQPQHF
V gene: TRBV20-1
J gene: TRBJ1-5
clone size: few
D gene: TRBD1